This T cell receptor beta chain was sequenced in a study of shared clonotypes between healthy human individuals. Background on the study: The study drew on a couple of women and a few men aged 18 to 49 as donors.

Sequencing was performed with immunoSEQ multiplex PCR; in TCRdb, only in-frame clones are kept and a portion is missing. The sample consists of approximately 640,000 clones, roughly 88% of them appearing once. Every donor, a Caucasian adult, lived in Nashville, Tennessee. With CCR7-negative CD45RA+ TemRA cells, CD45RO+ cells were combined in CD8 memory. The CDR3 length is 14 residues. The germline V gene has CDR1 SGHNT and CDR2 YYREEE (reference sequence). The gene calls are TRBV5-4 and TRBJ2-5, with D unresolved. Near its end, the DNA agrees better with TRBJ2-7, so the J call may be wrong. The sequenced sample was memory CD8+ T cells from PBMCs. Subset here: CD45RO+ cells pooled with CCR7-negative TemRA cells. The receptor was isolated from a man aged 18 to 35 in good health. Some clones in this sample may be carry-over from other donors' samples. CDR3 loop: CASSLGPFLYEQYF. CDR3 DNA sequence: TGTGCCAGCAGCTTGGGGCCATTCCTCTACGAGCAGTACTTC.